The sequence of this TCR beta chain was determined in a study of T cell repertoires in cytomegalovirus infection. Study in general: Shared public TCR beta signatures pointed to both CMV infection and a matching HLA type.

Trimming took 2 bases from V and 1 from J; bases not matched to a gene: 14. The CDR3 contains 17 residues. CDR1 and CDR2 from the germline V gene are DFQATT and SNEGSKA (reference sequence). Whole-study results and caveats: HLA-C-restricted, CMV-specific TCR beta clonotypes were dominant ex vivo. Individuals carrying CMV plus the relevant HLA were identified by cumulative frequency of public TCR beta families.

On this clonotype: The antigen remains unidentified.

TCRdb reprocessed the reads via MiXCR and lists one record per CDR3 protein. The sample shows 510,000 or so distinct CDR3 sequences, approximately 25% of them seen only once. The V gene is TRBV20-1, the J gene TRBJ2-7; TRBD2 matches at 7 bases. The sequencing input was PBMCs. The clonotype was recovered from a human donor in good health (CMV status not recorded). Some clones in this sample may be carry-over from other donors' samples. The CDR3 coding sequence is TGCAGTGCTAGAACGACTAGCCGGAGAATAGTATCCTACGAGCAGTACGTC. This gives the protein CSARTTSRRIVSYEQYV.